Sequencing of this TCR beta chain was carried out in a study of T cell responses to AZD1222 COVID-19 vaccine (dated by TCRdb to the early 2020s). About the investigation overall: A total of just over 230 trial participants underwent TCR sequencing, of whom nearly 210 received two doses of AZD1222 and 26 received two doses of the MenACWY control vaccine. Trial participants were enrolled into age subgroups of 18-55, 56-69 and 70-plus years, which contained around 150, 29 and 61 TCR-sequenced participants, respectively. The investigation overall reported the following: Conclusions about previously exposed vaccinees are limited because only a handful of AZD1222 recipients were SARS-CoV-2 seropositive at baseline. Participants were mostly white British, with more females than males. The authors suggested clonal diversity may have been underestimated. Because no samples from the day 14 peak response were available, repertoires could be characterized only after the peak T cell response. In the small 56-69-year group, the increase in depth fell short of significance, most likely because of low power. After two AZD1222 doses, both the breadth and the depth of spike-specific TCRs were significantly higher than at day 0 and than in MenACWY recipients. Epitopes outside the regions mutated in the B.1.351 and B.1.1.7 variants were reportedly recognized by nearly half of the unique spike-specific TCRs. CD4 TCRs associated with the vaccine covered the entire spike protein, and the dominant responses were in regions 160-218 and 743-854.

Details on this clone: Its recognized antigen is unknown. No much larger clonotype is one base removed from it; base qualities were not supplied.

Including cysteine and phenylalanine, the CDR3 has 16 amino acids. Kept here is only the CDR3 DNA, which spans 48 bases and is read in frame from base 1. The trim is 1 base for V and 4 bases for J, with a gap of 16 bases between the germline ends. From a lookup of the germline V gene (reference sequence), CDR1 and CDR2 are LGHDT and YNNKEL. The time point label for this specimen denotes: about 28 days (+/-7) after the second vaccine dose. AZD1222 recipients given second doses at about 4 weeks or at about 12 weeks were pooled, since spike-specific TCR depth and breadth were not found to differ between the two schedules. Vaccinee samples were obtained from the UK trials COV001 and COV002, which included a single-blind randomized controlled phase 2/3 trial of AZD1222 (ChAdOx1 nCoV-19) in healthy adults. For TCRbeta chain sequencing, PBMC samples from trial participants were taken at day 0 and at day 28 after the second dose.

The CDR3 regions of human TCRbeta chains were subjected to immunosequencing. As for the authors' bioinformatics: Repertoire TCRs were checked for matches against a reference library of SARS-CoV-2-specific TCRs that had been generated using the MIRA antigen-specificity platform. Breadth was defined as the fraction of unique TCRs that were SARS-CoV-2-associated, and depth was defined as the fraction of total T cells that were SARS-CoV-2-associated. Using the MIRA data, every spike-specific TCR was mapped to the spike region that the TCR reacted to and assigned to either a CD4 or a CD8 class. Log10-transformed breadth and depth values were compared by one-way ANOVA with Sidak's multiple comparisons tests. TCRdb's version of the immuneACCESS table is confined to in-frame rearrangements and falls short of the full clone set. An unresolved V gene accounts for under half of the shortfall where checked; the remainder is of unknown origin. From that table come the V and J calls and clone size; the DNA was used to work out D and trimming. The sample includes around 150,000 clones, with approximately 88% observed a single time. The ten largest make up approximately 4.3% of the sample.

Material: peripheral blood, obtained 28 days after the second AZD1222 dose. The source of this sequence is an adult who received the AZD1222 COVID-19 vaccine. The chain is encoded by TRBV3-1 (or the pseudogene TRBV3-2) joined to TRBJ1-2, with TRBD1 tentatively as D gene (5 bases match). The nucleotide sequence reads as follows: TGTGCCAGCAGCCAAGGTCTTAAGGGGATAAGCTATGGCTACACCTTC. This is translated as CASSQGLKGISYGYTF.